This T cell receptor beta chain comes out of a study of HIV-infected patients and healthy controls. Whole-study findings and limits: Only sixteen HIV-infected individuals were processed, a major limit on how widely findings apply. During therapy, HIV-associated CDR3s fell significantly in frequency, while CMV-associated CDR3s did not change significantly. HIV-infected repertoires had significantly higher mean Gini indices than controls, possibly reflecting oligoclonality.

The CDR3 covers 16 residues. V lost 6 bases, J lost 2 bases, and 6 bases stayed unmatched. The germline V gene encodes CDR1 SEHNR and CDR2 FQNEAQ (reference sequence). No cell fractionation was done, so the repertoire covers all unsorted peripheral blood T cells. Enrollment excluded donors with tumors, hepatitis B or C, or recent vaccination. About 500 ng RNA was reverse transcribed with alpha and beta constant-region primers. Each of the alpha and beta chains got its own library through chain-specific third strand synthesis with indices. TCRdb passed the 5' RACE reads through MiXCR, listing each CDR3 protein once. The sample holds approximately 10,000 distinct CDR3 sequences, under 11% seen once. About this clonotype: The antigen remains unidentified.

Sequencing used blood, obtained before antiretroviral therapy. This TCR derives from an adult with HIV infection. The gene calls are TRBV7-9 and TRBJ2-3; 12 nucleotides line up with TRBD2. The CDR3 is CASSSRLAGDTDTQYF. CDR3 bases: TGTGCCAGCAGTTCGCGACTAGCGGGAGACACAGATACGCAGTATTTT.